The TCR beta chain described here comes from a study of T cells after yellow fever vaccination. TCRdb itself ran the 5' RACE reads through MiXCR, one entry per CDR3 protein. The top ten hold approximately 15% of the sample, which has 350,000 to 450,000 distinct CDR3 sequences, about 6.2% seen once. This clonotype was counted ten times or more. The antigen remains unidentified. Notes on the study in general: Clonotypes appearing in both CD4 and CD8 compartments existed, and their share was small.

The receptor comes from a man aged 25-40 years who received the YFV17D yellow fever vaccine. Material: PBMCs, obtained 5 days after the yellow fever booster vaccination.

CDR3 in DNA: TGTGCCAGCAGTTCGGTGGGGGGGCGGTACGAGCAGTACTTC. Amino acid sequence: CASSSVGGRYEQYF. This rearrangement joins TRBV28 to TRBJ2-7; a weak D match, TRBD2 (7 bases). The germline gives CDR1 MDHEN, CDR2 SYDVKM. Trimming cost V 4 bases and J 4 bases, with 14 bases left between them. CDR3 length equals 14 residues.